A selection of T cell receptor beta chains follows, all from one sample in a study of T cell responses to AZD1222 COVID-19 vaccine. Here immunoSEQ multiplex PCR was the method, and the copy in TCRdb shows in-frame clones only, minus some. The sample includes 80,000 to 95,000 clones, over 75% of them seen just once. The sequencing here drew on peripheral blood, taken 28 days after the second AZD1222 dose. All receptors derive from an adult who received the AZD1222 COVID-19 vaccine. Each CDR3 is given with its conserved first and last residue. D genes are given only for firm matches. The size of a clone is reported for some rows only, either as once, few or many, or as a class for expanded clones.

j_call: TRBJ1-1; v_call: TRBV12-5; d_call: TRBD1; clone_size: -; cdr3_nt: TGTGCTAGTGGTTTGGTCGGGACAGTAGGCGGAAGAACTGAAGCTTTCTTT; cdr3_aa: CASGLVGTVGGRTEAFF
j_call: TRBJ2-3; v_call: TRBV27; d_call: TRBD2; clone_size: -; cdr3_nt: TGTGCCAGCAGTCCCCGACTAGCGTTGGCAGATACGCAGTATTTT; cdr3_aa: CASSPRLALADTQYF
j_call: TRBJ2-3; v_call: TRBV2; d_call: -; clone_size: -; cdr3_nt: TGTGCCAGCAGTCAAACCCTTAGCACAGATACGCAGTATTTT; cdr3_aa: CASSQTLSTDTQYF
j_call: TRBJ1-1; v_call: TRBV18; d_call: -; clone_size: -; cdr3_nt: TGTGCCAGCTCACTCCAACAGCTTGCGAACACTGAAGCTTTCTTT; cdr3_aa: CASSLQQLANTEAFF
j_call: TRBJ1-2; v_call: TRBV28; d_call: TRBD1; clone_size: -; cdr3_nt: TGTGCCAGCAGTCCCCCGACAGGGGCTTATGGCTACACCTTC; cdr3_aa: CASSPPTGAYGYTF
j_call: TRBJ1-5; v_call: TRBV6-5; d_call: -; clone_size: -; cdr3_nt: TGTGCCAGCAGCAGAGGAATCTATAGCAATCAGCCCCAGCATTTT; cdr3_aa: CASSRGIYSNQPQHF
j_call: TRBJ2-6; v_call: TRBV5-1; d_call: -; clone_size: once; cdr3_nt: TGCGCCAGTCACCTGGGGGGCTCTGGGGCCAACGTCCTGACTTTC; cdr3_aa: CASHLGGSGANVLTF
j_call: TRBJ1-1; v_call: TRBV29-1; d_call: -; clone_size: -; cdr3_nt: TGCAGCGGACAACCACAGGGTTCTGAGAACACTGAAGCTTTCTTT; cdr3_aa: CSGQPQGSENTEAFF
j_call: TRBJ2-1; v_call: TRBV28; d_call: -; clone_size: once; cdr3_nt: TGTGCCAGCAGTTCAACCAACAATGAGCAGTTCTTC; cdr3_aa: CASSSTNNEQFF
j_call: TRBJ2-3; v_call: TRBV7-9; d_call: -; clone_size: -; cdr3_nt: TGTGCCAGCAGCTCTAGTGGAGGGACAGATACGCAGTATTTT; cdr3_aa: CASSSSGGTDTQYF
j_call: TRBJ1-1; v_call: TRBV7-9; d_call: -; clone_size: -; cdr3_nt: TGTGCCAGCAGCAGAGACGGGGGAACTGAAGCTTTCTTT; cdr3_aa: CASSRDGGTEAFF
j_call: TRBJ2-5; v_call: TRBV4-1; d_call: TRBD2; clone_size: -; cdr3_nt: TGCGCCAGCAGCCACTTGCGGGGGGGCGCAGAGACCCAGTACTTC; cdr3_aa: CASSHLRGGAETQYF
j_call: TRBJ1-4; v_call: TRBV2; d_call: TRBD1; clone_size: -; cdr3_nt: TGTGCCAGCAGTTCCCAGGGGGCGCCTTGGGAAAAACTGTTTTTT; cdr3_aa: CASSSQGAPWEKLFF
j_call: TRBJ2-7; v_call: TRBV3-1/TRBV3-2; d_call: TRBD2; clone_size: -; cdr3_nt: TGTGCCAGCAGCCAAGAAGGGAGCGGGGGACCGGCCTACGAGCAGTACTTC; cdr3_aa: CASSQEGSGGPAYEQYF
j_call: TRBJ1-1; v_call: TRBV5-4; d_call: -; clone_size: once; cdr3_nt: TGTGCCAGCAGCTGGGGTGGGGGCACTGAAGCTTTCTTT; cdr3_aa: CASSWGGGTEAFF
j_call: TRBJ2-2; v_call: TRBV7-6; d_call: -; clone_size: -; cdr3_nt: TGTGCCAGCAGCAGGCTCGTCGCGAACACCGGGGAGCTGTTTTTT; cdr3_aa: CASSRLVANTGELFF
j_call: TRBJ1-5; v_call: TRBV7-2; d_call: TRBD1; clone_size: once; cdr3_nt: TGTGCCAGCAGTTCCCGGGACAGGGGCCCCAGTCAGCCCCAGCATTTT; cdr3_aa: CASSSRDRGPSQPQHF
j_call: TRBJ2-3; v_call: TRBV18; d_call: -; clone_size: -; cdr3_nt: TGTGCCAGCTCACCACGGACGGCCACGTTTAGCACAGATACGCAGTATTTT; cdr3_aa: CASSPRTATFSTDTQYF
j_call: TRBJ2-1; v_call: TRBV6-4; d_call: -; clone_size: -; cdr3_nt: TGTGCCAGCAGCCTCCGGGACAACAATGAGCAGTTCTTC; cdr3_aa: CASSLRDNNEQFF
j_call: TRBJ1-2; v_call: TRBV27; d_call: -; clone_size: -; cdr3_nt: TGTGCCAGCAGTTTCAACGGAAACTATGGCTACACCTTC; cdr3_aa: CASSFNGNYGYTF
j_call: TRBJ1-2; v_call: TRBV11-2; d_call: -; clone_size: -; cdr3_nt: TGTGCCAGCAGCTTAGGGCGCAATGGCTACACCTTC; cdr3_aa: CASSLGRNGYTF
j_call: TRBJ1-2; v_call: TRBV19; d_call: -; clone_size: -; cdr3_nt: TGTGCCAGCCGACGGAATGACCATTCCGGACAGATACCCAATGGCTACACCTTC; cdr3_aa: CASRRNDHSGQIPNGYTF